This is a list of T cell receptor beta chains from one sample in a study of blood T cell repertoires in COVID-19. The table came from immunoSEQ multiplex PCR; TCRdb's copy has only in-frame clones and leaves some out. In the table there are about 200,000 clones, 65% to 90% of which are singletons. The sample was peripheral blood. These receptors were taken from a human donor in a cohort sampled during active COVID-19. Both conserved end residues are part of each CDR3.

J gene	V gene	CDR3 protein
TRBJ1-2	TRBV30	CASTPQGASYGYTF
TRBJ2-7	TRBV9	CASGDSTTYEQYF
TRBJ1-5	TRBV6-6	CASSPGQGGVYSNQPQHF
TRBJ2-7	TRBV19	CASRNRDTYSYEQYF
TRBJ2-1	TRBV7-3	CASSFGGEQFF
TRBJ1-5	TRBV24-1	CATSTSTGANQPQHF
TRBJ2-1	TRBV4-3	CATGLAGGDEQFF
TRBJ2-7	TRBV4-2	CASSQSTPGAGVSSYEQYF
TRBJ2-7	TRBV6-5	CASSLDGRGHEQYF
TRBJ1-1	TRBV3-1/TRBV3-2	CASSQGAWTEAFF
TRBJ1-4	TRBV5-1	CASSGGGSTNEKLFF
TRBJ2-5	TRBV5-4	CASSSLPGLAGGGAQETQYF
TRBJ1-3	TRBV7-8	CASSLESNGNTIYF
TRBJ2-1	TRBV7-2	CASSRGGLASYNEQFF
TRBJ1-2	TRBV10-1	CASTWDGQGLGYTF
TRBJ2-5	TRBV18	CASSPLTLAGGKETQYF
TRBJ2-1	TRBV11-2	CASSLKGAGYNEQFF
TRBJ2-7	TRBV18	CASSPPLAGAREQYF
TRBJ2-7	TRBV29-1	CSVLWTAPYEQYF
TRBJ2-5	TRBV6-6	CASRPGGGPGETQYF
TRBJ2-5	TRBV28	CASSLYAGQETQYF
TRBJ2-7	TRBV5-1	CASSLQESYEQYF
TRBJ2-7	TRBV7-2	CASSLGGYSYEQYF
TRBJ2-7	TRBV27	CASSFSGSRDMSSYEQYF
TRBJ2-7	TRBV4-1	CASSQLTSGVVYEQYF
TRBJ1-1	TRBV27	CASSLFVGGGNTEAFF
TRBJ2-3	TRBV11-3	CASSLGGWADEDTQYF
TRBJ1-6	TRBV28	CASRRSTGRNSPLHF
TRBJ2-7	TRBV5-8	CASSFQGYEQYF
TRBJ2-7	TRBV6-5	CASSSFGGSRSYEQYF
TRBJ2-5	TRBV21-1	CASSSTGQLNHYKETQYF
TRBJ1-2	TRBV28	CASSTSPGTGFYGYTF
TRBJ2-3	TRBV14	CASSQQSGRADTQYF
TRBJ1-4	TRBV21-1	CASSSPGQPRHEKLFF
TRBJ2-7	TRBV5-3	CARSLVGGQGVYEQYF
TRBJ2-5	TRBV3-1/TRBV3-2	CASSQDRERGQTQYF
TRBJ2-7	TRBV11-2	CASSLIRQGGLYF
TRBJ1-2	TRBV4-2	CASSHASGTGYGYTF